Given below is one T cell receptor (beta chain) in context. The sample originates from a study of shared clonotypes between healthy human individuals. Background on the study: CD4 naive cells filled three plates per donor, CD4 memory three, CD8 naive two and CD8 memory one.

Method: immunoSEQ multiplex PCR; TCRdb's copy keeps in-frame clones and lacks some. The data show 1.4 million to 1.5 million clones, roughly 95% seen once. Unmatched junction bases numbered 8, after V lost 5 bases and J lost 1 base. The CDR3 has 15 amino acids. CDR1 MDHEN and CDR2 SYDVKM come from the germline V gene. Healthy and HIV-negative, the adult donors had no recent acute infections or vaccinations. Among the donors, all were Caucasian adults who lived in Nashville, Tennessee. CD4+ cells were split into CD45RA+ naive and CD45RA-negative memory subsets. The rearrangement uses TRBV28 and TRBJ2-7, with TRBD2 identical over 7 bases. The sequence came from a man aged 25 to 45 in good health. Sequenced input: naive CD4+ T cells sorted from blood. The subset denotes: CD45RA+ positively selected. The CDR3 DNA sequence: TGTGCCAGCAGTCTAACTAGCGTTGGTTCCTACGAGCAGTACTTC. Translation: CASSLTSVGSYEQYF.